Listed below are T cell receptor beta chains from one sample, sequenced in a study of blood T cell repertoires in COVID-19. The data were produced by immunoSEQ multiplex PCR, yet TCRdb's version contains in-frame clones alone and is incomplete. The sample contains about half a million clones, about 88% of which appear only once. The sample comprised peripheral blood. The receptors shown here come from a man younger than 30 with COVID-19, enrolled during active disease. CDR3s include the opening cysteine and the closing phenylalanine or tryptophan. Clone size, where shown, is once, few, many, or a class for clones that have expanded.

j_call clone_size v_call cdr3_length cdr3_aa
TRBJ1-1 . TRBV27 15 CASSSGQGWDTEAFF
TRBJ1-2 . TRBV18 14 CASSPSGVGYGYTF
TRBJ1-1 . TRBV10-1 16 CASTKPVFRVNTEAFF
TRBJ2-3 once TRBV27 14 CASSLRAGLKTQYF
TRBJ1-4 . TRBV23-1 14 CASSQDGTDVKLFF
TRBJ2-7 . TRBV18 14 CASSQRQGAEEQYF
TRBJ1-6 few TRBV3-1/TRBV3-2 16 CASSQNPGTQNSPLHF
TRBJ2-7 . TRBV5-5 16 CASSLRDRDYSYEQYF
TRBJ2-6 . TRBV18 18 CASSTAVRGGAGANVLTF
TRBJ2-7 . TRBV3-1/TRBV3-2 16 CASSQDSGRAADEQYF
TRBJ1-3 . TRBV19 16 CASTTLGVISGNTIYF
TRBJ2-3 . TRBV29-1 13 CSVAGRAKDTQYF
TRBJ1-2 few TRBV15 13 CATSIQEDYGYTF
TRBJ1-2 . TRBV7-9 15 CASSLGEGKSFGYTF
TRBJ2-1 . TRBV25-1 16 CASSHRLAGSYNEQFF
TRBJ2-5 . TRBV5-4 15 CASSLALGLRETQYF
TRBJ1-1 . TRBV3-1/TRBV3-2 13 CASSQAPTAEAFF
TRBJ2-1 . TRBV5-1 14 CASSTSGSEDEQFF
TRBJ2-7 . TRBV3-1/TRBV3-2 15 CASSPRLAGVGEQYF
TRBJ1-1 . TRBV24-1 15 CATSDSGVQNTEAFF
TRBJ2-3 . TRBV3-1/TRBV3-2 18 CASSQDRGRTTSTDTQYF
TRBJ1-2 . TRBV7-9 13 CASSLGQGYGYTF
TRBJ2-5 once TRBV5-4 15 CASSLGRGLLETQYF
TRBJ2-3 . TRBV12-3/TRBV12-4 12 CASNLGGGSQYF
TRBJ2-7 . TRBV2 15 CASSELAGGPYEQYF
TRBJ1-4 . TRBV5-4 15 CASSLKGATNEKLFF
TRBJ2-5 . TRBV19 16 CASRALEGAPGETQYF
TRBJ1-5 . TRBV27 15 CASSRGQSYNQPQHF
TRBJ2-7 few TRBV7-9 13 CASSSGGGYEQYF
TRBJ2-5 . TRBV7-2 17 CASSPGLAGGIQETQYF
TRBJ2-3 few TRBV3-1/TRBV3-2 14 CASERQGATDTQYF
TRBJ1-1 . TRBV19 11 CATQVNTEAFF
TRBJ2-5 . TRBV6-5 13 CASSYDIQETQYF
TRBJ2-4 . TRBV9 16 CASSPTSGGTIGVWHF
TRBJ2-3 . TRBV15 17 CATSLRTSGGAKDTQYF
TRBJ2-6 . TRBV4-2 16 CASSGRRGSGANVLTF
TRBJ1-2 . TRBV7-9 15 CASSSYRGRSYGYTF
TRBJ1-1 few TRBV25-1 13 CATISQLNTEAFF
TRBJ1-2 . TRBV9 16 CASSVERGGRADGYTF
TRBJ2-1 . TRBV5-1 13 CASSASKDNEQFF
TRBJ2-5 . TRBV5-1 14 CASSLQGGQETQYF
TRBJ2-2 . TRBV24-1 15 CATSDGTGELRELFF
TRBJ2-7 . TRBV5-4 14 CASTIGTNSYEQYF
TRBJ2-6 . TRBV2 18 CASSSTSGYRSGANVLTF
TRBJ1-1 . TRBV6-5 14 CASSTRQGGTEAFF
TRBJ2-2 . TRBV9 14 CASSVTSGTGELFF
TRBJ1-1 . TRBV19 14 CASSRGSGKTEAFF
TRBJ2-7 . TRBV27 16 CASSFPRRDSSYEQYF
TRBJ2-4 . TRBV3-1/TRBV3-2 17 CASSQELAGLAKNIQYF
TRBJ1-1 . TRBV5-1 15 CASSLAEGPGTEAFF
TRBJ2-1 . TRBV6-5 14 CASRVRGINSEQFF
TRBJ2-7 . TRBV4-1 17 CASSQRLAGERSYEQYF
TRBJ1-1 . TRBV27 17 CASSQRTGGLEDTEAFF
TRBJ1-4 . TRBV29-1 13 CSVGVGGNEKLFF
TRBJ1-1 . TRBV4-1 15 CASSQVLGEDTEAFF
TRBJ1-2 . TRBV10-2 13 CASSDGGAYGYTF
TRBJ1-2 . TRBV6-5 15 CASSSRQGRLYGYTF
TRBJ1-3 . TRBV19 13 CASSQGQANTIYF
TRBJ2-7 . TRBV6-5 14 CASTDGGGTYEQYF